The rows below give T cell receptor beta chains drawn from one sample of a study of response to subunit inactivated influenza vaccine. TCRdb passed the RT-PCR reads through MiXCR, listing each CDR3 protein once. The table records around 600,000 distinct CDR3 sequences, approximately 10% of them present only once. Separately, the same data were catalogued under a study of T cells expressing NK-cell markers.

The source material was PBMCs from blood, sampled on the day of vaccination. The source is a man between 50 and 59 years old who received an inactivated influenza vaccine. CDR3s include the opening cysteine and the closing phenylalanine or tryptophan. A D gene is named only where the DNA matches it firmly. For some rows the clone size is stated as once, few or many, or as a class when expanded; others skip it.

size	length	D	J	V	DNA	CDR3
many	15	TRBD2	TRBJ2-2	TRBV28	TGTGCCAGCAATTCCGGGCCCGGGGGGGCCGGGGAGCTGTTTTTT	CASNSGPGGAGELFF
many	17	TRBD1	TRBJ1-5	TRBV27	TGTGCCAGCAGGCCTAAAGGGACAGGGCACTTCAATCAGCCCCAGCATTTT	CASRPKGTGHFNQPQHF
NA	14	NA	TRBJ2-2	TRBV12-5	TGTGCTAGTGGTACCTACGGACAGTCCGGGGAGCTGTTTTTT	CASGTYGQSGELFF
few	15	TRBD1	TRBJ1-1	TRBV12-3/TRBV12-4	TGTGCCAGCAGCCGCCAGGGACAGGGGAACACTGAAGCTTTCTTT	CASSRQGQGNTEAFF
NA	14	TRBD1	TRBJ2-1	TRBV2	TGTGCCAGCAGTGCTGGACAGGTTTATAATGAGCAGTTCTTC	CASSAGQVYNEQFF
many	14	TRBD1	TRBJ2-1	TRBV12-3/TRBV12-4	TGTGCCATCAGACAGGGCCATAGCGACTTTGAGCAGTTCTTC	CAIRQGHSDFEQFF
NA	14	NA	TRBJ2-1	TRBV7-2	TGTGCCAGCAGCTTAGAACAGTCTAGCAGGCAGCAGTTCTTC	CASSLEQSSRQQFF
few	16	TRBD2	TRBJ2-3	TRBV19	TGTGCCAGTAGTCCTAAGCGGGAGGGCCCTAGAGATACGCAGTATTTT	CASSPKREGPRDTQYF
NA	14	TRBD1	TRBJ1-1	TRBV12-3/TRBV12-4	TGTGCCAGCAGGGTCGGACAGGGGTCTATGAAAGCTTTCTTT	CASRVGQGSMKAFF
NA	17	NA	TRBJ2-7	TRBV12-3/TRBV12-4	TGTGCCAGCAGCGAATTGTTTGGGCAGGATAAGGGTCACGAGCAGTACTTC	CASSELFGQDKGHEQYF
few	12	NA	TRBJ2-5	TRBV30	TGTGCCTGGGGCTCGGCAGGCCCGGCCCAGTACTTC	CAWGSAGPAQYF
many	14	NA	TRBJ2-2	TRBV4-3	TGCGCCAGCAGCCAAAGCGGGAACACCGGGGAGCTGTTTTTT	CASSQSGNTGELFF
few	16	NA	TRBJ1-2	TRBV11-3	TGTGCCAGCAGCTTAGGTGCCCTTGAGGGGGACTATGGCTACACCTTC	CASSLGALEGDYGYTF
NA	16	NA	TRBJ1-2	TRBV6-2/TRBV6-3	TGTGCCAGCAGTTACTCAGCGACGCCAATTAACTATGGCTACACCTTC	CASSYSATPINYGYTF
NA	15	TRBD1	TRBJ2-5	TRBV7-9	TGTGCCAGCAGCCCGACAGGGATCCTTAAGGGGACCCAGTACTTC	CASSPTGILKGTQYF
many	15	NA	TRBJ2-1	TRBV12-3/TRBV12-4	TGTGCCAGCAGTCCAAATATGGGACCGTACAATGAGCAGTTCTTC	CASSPNMGPYNEQFF
few	17	TRBD2	TRBJ2-1	TRBV28	TGTGCCAGCAGACTAGCGGGAGGGCCTGGGTCCTACAATGAGCAGTTCTTC	CASRLAGGPGSYNEQFF
few	17	TRBD2	TRBJ2-2	TRBV10-3	TGTGCCATCAGTGATGATAGCGGGGGCCCGAACACCGGGGAGCTGTTTTTT	CAISDDSGGPNTGELFF
few	17	TRBD1	TRBJ2-7	TRBV29-1	TGCAGCGCCCAGGACAGGGGGCAGCGGGGTGTTTCCTACGAGCAGTACTTC	CSAQDRGQRGVSYEQYF
NA	15	NA	TRBJ2-1	TRBV10-3	TGTGCCATCAGTGACCCGCGGGGTTCCTACAATGAGCAGTTCTTC	CAISDPRGSYNEQFF
NA	15	TRBD2	TRBJ2-1	TRBV10-3	TGTGCCATCAGTCCGGGACTAGCGAAGGGCAATGAGCAGTTCTTC	CAISPGLAKGNEQFF
many	14	NA	TRBJ1-1	TRBV12-3/TRBV12-4	TGTGCCAGCAGGTCCTCGACAGTTTACACTGAAGCTTTCTTT	CASRSSTVYTEAFF
few	13	NA	TRBJ2-1	TRBV28	TGTGCCAGCAGTTTTGGGACCAGGAATGAGCAGTTCTTC	CASSFGTRNEQFF
many	14	NA	TRBJ1-5	TRBV18	TGTGCCAGCTCACCAGGGTTCGGCAATCAGCCCCAGCATTTT	CASSPGFGNQPQHF
few	13	NA	TRBJ2-5	TRBV7-3	TGTGCCAGCAGCTCCCAGGGTTTTCAGACCCAGTACTTC	CASSSQGFQTQYF
NA	15	NA	TRBJ1-5	TRBV25-1	TGTGCCAGCAGTATAGGACATATAGCAAGACAGCCCCAGCATTTT	CASSIGHIARQPQHF
few	15	NA	TRBJ2-3	TRBV10-3	TGTGCCATCAGTCCTACTAGCTGGAACACAGATACGCAGTATTTT	CAISPTSWNTDTQYF